This T cell receptor beta chain is from a study of T cells in Graves' hyperthyroidism and ophthalmopathy. Germline V gene data show CDR1 as MNHNS and CDR2 as SASEGT. Trimming cost V 10 bases and J 4 bases, with 10 bases left between them. CDR3 length equals 12 residues. RNA transcripts gave rise to amplified TCR beta CDR3 regions. TCR CDR3 regions were first amplified by RT-PCR with HTBI primers. MiXCR, run by TCRdb on the multiplex PCR reads, gives a single entry per CDR3 protein. The repertoire has 660,000 or so distinct CDR3 sequences, around 21% of them found once; the top ten carry around a third.

Sequenced material: blood. This receptor was obtained from a man aged 25 to 40 with Graves' ophthalmopathy. The chain carries TRBV6-1 and TRBJ2-2; D could derive from TRBD1 or TRBD2 (5 bases each). The CDR3 spells CATGTFTGELFF. In DNA form, the CDR3 reads TGTGCCACCGGGACGTTCACCGGGGAGCTGTTTTTT.